This TCR beta chain appears in the sequencing data of a study of T cell responses to AZD1222 COVID-19 vaccine. The table came from immunoSEQ multiplex PCR; TCRdb's copy has only in-frame clones and leaves some out. The sample comprises 18,000 or so clones, nearly 90% of which are singletons, and more than 8.5% rests with the top ten. Findings of the study overall: Donors were chiefly white British, with a greater number of females, and clonal diversity was perhaps underestimated. Seropositivity was recorded at baseline in only six AZD1222 recipients. Distributed over spike, vaccine-associated CD4 TCRs predominated at 160-218 and 743-854.

There are a few counts of this clone. Its antigen is currently unknown. CDR3 length: 13 amino acids. V was pared by 4 bases and J by 2 bases, with 6 bases between. The sequencing used peripheral blood, collected 28 days after the second AZD1222 dose. The V and J genes are TRBV12-3 or TRBV12-4 and TRBJ1-3; D gene uncertain. This receptor was identified in an adult who received the AZD1222 COVID-19 vaccine. The CDR3 is CASSSFTGNTIYF. The CDR3 nucleotides read TGTGCCAGCAGTTCATTTACTGGAAACACCATATATTTT.